The present TCR beta chain was sequenced within a study of molecular identifiers for immune sequencing clone quantification. Sorted naive CD8 T cells were those defined as CD8+CD4-CCR7+CD45RA+. The CDR3 contains 17 residues. V lost 2 bases to trimming and J lost 0 bases, with 14 bases between them. CDR1 is MNHNY and CDR2 is SVGAGI in the germline V gene (reference sequence). Each CDR3 protein gets one entry after TCRdb re-called the PCR reads with MiXCR. Among about 640,000 distinct CDR3 sequences listed, 20% were seen once. This rearrangement joins TRBV6-6 to TRBJ1-5; D is perhaps TRBD1 (5 bases). The receptor was derived from a human donor in good health. Some libraries in this study had Jurkat cell RNA spiked in. Sequenced input: naive CD8+ T cells from blood, with Jurkat cell RNA spiked in. The subset here: FACS-sorted CD8+CD4-CCR7+CD45RA+ naive T cells. Here the CDR3 reads CASSYLQALDSNQPQHF. As DNA, the CDR3 is TGTGCCAGCAGTTACCTACAGGCCCTTGATAGCAATCAGCCCCAGCATTTT.